These T cell receptor beta chains were read from a single sample in a study of T cell repertoires in cytomegalovirus infection. TCRdb called the reads again in MiXCR, with one record for every CDR3 protein. The table lists roughly 990,000 distinct CDR3 sequences, 30% to 40% of them singletons, with about 14% in the top ten. Their target antigens are unknown. Sequenced material: cultured CD8+ T cells from PBMCs, taken from culture after CMV antigen stimulation. These receptor sequences come from a human donor in good health (CMV status not recorded). Some clones in this sample may be carry-over from other donors' samples. The CDR3 runs from the conserved cysteine through the conserved F or W. Fields, in order: J gene, clone size, V gene, CDR3 protein. Not all rows give a size; the values are once, few, many and, for expanded clones, a class.

j_gene: TRBJ1-1; abundance: NA; v_gene: TRBV9; CDR3aa: CASSAYGQDGAFF
j_gene: TRBJ2-3; abundance: NA; v_gene: TRBV11-2; CDR3aa: CASSGGDRVETDTQYF
j_gene: TRBJ1-1; abundance: few; v_gene: TRBV15; CDR3aa: CATSRDPDTEAFF
j_gene: TRBJ1-3; abundance: NA; v_gene: TRBV19; CDR3aa: CASRQGVSSGNTIYF
j_gene: TRBJ2-3; abundance: NA; v_gene: TRBV6-1; CDR3aa: CASSAWGEDTDTQYF
j_gene: TRBJ2-1; abundance: NA; v_gene: TRBV27; CDR3aa: CASSPGALRAFSSFF
j_gene: TRBJ1-2; abundance: NA; v_gene: TRBV27; CDR3aa: CASSPLHTGGGYTF
j_gene: TRBJ1-2; abundance: few; v_gene: TRBV6-6; CDR3aa: CATQRGPWGYTF
j_gene: TRBJ2-5; abundance: NA; v_gene: TRBV12-3/TRBV12-4; CDR3aa: CASSLDEDFPRTQYF
j_gene: TRBJ2-2; abundance: many; v_gene: TRBV7-2; CDR3aa: CASSWEGQGHYAGELFF
j_gene: TRBJ2-1; abundance: NA; v_gene: TRBV7-7; CDR3aa: CASSRLPHNEQFF
j_gene: TRBJ2-3; abundance: few; v_gene: TRBV10-3; CDR3aa: CAITSLPTDTQYF
j_gene: TRBJ1-1; abundance: NA; v_gene: TRBV29-1; CDR3aa: CSVGPGGPTTEAFF
j_gene: TRBJ2-5; abundance: NA; v_gene: TRBV5-3; CDR3aa: CASRQTGQETQYF
j_gene: TRBJ2-2; abundance: NA; v_gene: TRBV7-9; CDR3aa: CVTNRGAANTGELFF
j_gene: TRBJ2-5; abundance: once; v_gene: TRBV11-1; CDR3aa: CASSPRTGGQETQYF
j_gene: TRBJ2-5; abundance: few; v_gene: TRBV7-5; CDR3aa: CISVPEARTGKEETQYF
j_gene: TRBJ2-1; abundance: NA; v_gene: TRBV6-6; CDR3aa: CASSLDWTGAREQFF
j_gene: TRBJ1-5; abundance: NA; v_gene: TRBV6-2/TRBV6-3; CDR3aa: CASSYSRATGGASSNQPQHF
j_gene: TRBJ1-5; abundance: many; v_gene: TRBV27; CDR3aa: CASSFGGNQPQHF
j_gene: TRBJ1-1; abundance: few; v_gene: TRBV10-3; CDR3aa: CAISDWAGVPFF
j_gene: TRBJ2-7; abundance: NA; v_gene: TRBV6-5; CDR3aa: CASSSTDSYEQYF
j_gene: TRBJ1-1; abundance: few; v_gene: TRBV19; CDR3aa: CASSMTRRNEAFF
j_gene: TRBJ2-1; abundance: many; v_gene: TRBV7-8; CDR3aa: CASSLVVRSQSSYNEQFF
j_gene: TRBJ2-3; abundance: NA; v_gene: TRBV12-3/TRBV12-4; CDR3aa: CASSSAGAGDTQYF
j_gene: TRBJ1-1; abundance: NA; v_gene: TRBV2; CDR3aa: CASPLAQTGRTSLNTEAFF
j_gene: TRBJ2-2; abundance: NA; v_gene: TRBV5-5; CDR3aa: CASRIPNTGELFF
j_gene: TRBJ1-1; abundance: NA; v_gene: TRBV10-3; CDR3aa: CAISAPGQVPTEAFF
j_gene: TRBJ2-1; abundance: many; v_gene: TRBV7-2; CDR3aa: CASSRGLAGGPPYNEQFF
j_gene: TRBJ2-1; abundance: few; v_gene: TRBV2; CDR3aa: CASTDREQFF